These 3 T cell receptor beta chains were all obtained from the same sample, sequenced in a study of T-cell reconstitution after alpha-beta-depleted transplantation in children. Molecular barcoding with unique molecular identifiers was used for the TCRbeta library. MiXCR, run by TCRdb on the PCR reads, gives a single entry per CDR3 protein. The top ten hold approximately 36% of the sample, which has over 100,000 distinct CDR3 sequences, under 13% seen once. This material consisted of PBMCs, taken before TCRalphabeta/CD19-depleted stem cell transplant. The receptors derive from a boy aged 2-15 years with acute lymphoblastic leukemia, due to receive a stem cell transplant.

This clonotype has at least ten counts. The genes are TRBV10-3 and TRBJ2-3, with 11 nucleotides matching TRBD2. From germline, CDR1 is ENHRY and CDR2 SYGVKD. Germline trimming cut 5 bases from V and 2 bases from J; bases unmatched to any gene: 3. The CDR3 has 15 amino acids. The CDR3 loop reads CAISLLAGVTDTQYF. CDR3 DNA sequence: TGTGCCATCAGTCTACTAGCGGGAGTCACAGATACGCAGTATTTT.

The table lists this clonotype with a few counts. The chain uses TRBV11-1 and TRBJ2-1; D might be TRBD1 or TRBD2, each matching 5 bases. Trimming left V 6 bases short and J 4 bases short, with 28 bases between. CDR1 is SGHAT and CDR2 is FQDESV in the germline V gene (reference sequence). The CDR3 runs 19 residues. The CDR3 here is CASRSRDPTASLGYNEQFF. DNA for the CDR3: TGTGCCAGCAGATCTCGGGACCCCACAGCGTCACTGGGGTACAATGAGCAGTTCTTC.

This clonotype was detected only a few times. The rearrangement links TRBV27 to TRBJ1-2; tentative D call: TRBD1 (5 bases). The germline V gene encodes CDR1 MNHEY and CDR2 SMNVEV (reference sequence). The germline V and J ends were trimmed by 3 bases and 2 bases, with 16 bases remaining between them. The CDR3 is 16 amino acids. CDR3 bases: TGTGCCAGCAGTTTCACAAACAGCGGGGGGAACTATGGCTACACCTTC. Its translation is CASSFTNSGGNYGYTF.